This TCR beta chain stems from a study of blood T cell repertoires in COVID-19. The wider study: Whether acute or convalescent, the COVID-19 samples came from the United States, Italy and Spain. Nucleic acid was either cDNA or gDNA, and it came from T cells, B-cell-depleted T cells, or PBMCs.

The germline gives CDR1 KGHDR, CDR2 SFDVKD. V lost 2 bases, J lost 4 bases, and 2 bases stayed unmatched. This CDR3 has 15 residues. Authors' analysis steps: Reference gene primer amplification gave nucleated cell count estimates. Method: immunoSEQ multiplex PCR; TCRdb's copy keeps in-frame clones and lacks some. That table is the source of V, J and clone size, and D and trimming were worked out from the DNA. Among about 300,000 clones listed, approximately 90% were seen once. Seattle cases were enrolled at active infection and followed longitudinally. This receptor was obtained from a woman between 50 and 59 years old with COVID-19, enrolled during active disease. The chain links TRBV24-1 to TRBJ2-2; 8 bases line up with TRBD1. Sequencing was done on a sample of peripheral blood. In DNA form, the CDR3 reads TGTGCCACCAGTGATTCGACAGGGGTCACCGGGGAGCTGTTTTTT. Translation: CATSDSTGVTGELFF.